This TCR beta chain was recorded in a study of blood T cell repertoires in COVID-19. The overall study: PBMCs, B-cell-depleted T cells, or T cells provided the cDNA or gDNA that made up the material.

The junction had 16 bases not matched to a gene; V was cut back by 4 bases and J by 7 bases. The CDR3 contains 16 residues. Germline values: CDR1 SGHKS, CDR2 YYEKEE (reference sequence). The repertoire was sequenced with immunoSEQ multiplex PCR; TCRdb's copy has only in-frame clones and lacks some. This table holds hundreds of thousands of clones, approximately 90% found once. Those who participated ranged in age from roughly 18 to 90 years and resided in about two dozen US areas. Grouping used clinical history reported by participants in a survey and questionnaire. Sequences were obtained from PBMCs or T cells enriched from blood (not recorded which). The receptor's source is a man aged 18 to 30 who had recovered from COVID-19. The chain combines TRBV5-5 with TRBJ1-2, with 7 bases fitting TRBD1. The CDR3 reads CASSTDPGTVIFGYTF. In DNA, the CDR3 is TGTGCCAGCAGCACTGACCCCGGGACAGTAATATTTGGCTACACCTTC.